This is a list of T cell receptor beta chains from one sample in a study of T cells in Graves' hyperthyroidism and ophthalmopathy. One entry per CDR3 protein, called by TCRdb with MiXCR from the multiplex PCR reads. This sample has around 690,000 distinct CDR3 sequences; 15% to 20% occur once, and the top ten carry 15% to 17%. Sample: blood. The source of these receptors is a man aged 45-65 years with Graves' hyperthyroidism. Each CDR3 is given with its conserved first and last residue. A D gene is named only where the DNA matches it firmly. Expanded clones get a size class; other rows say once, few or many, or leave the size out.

CDR3 DNA: TGTGCTAGCAGCTCCAGACAGGGGTCGGATACGCAGTATTTT
CDR3 protein: CASSSRQGSDTQYF
clone size: NA
D gene: TRBD1
J gene: TRBJ2-3
V gene: TRBV7-7

CDR3 DNA: TGTGCCAGCAGTTTCAGACTAGCGGGACCCAGCCACCAAGAGACCCAGTACTTC
CDR3 protein: CASSFRLAGPSHQETQYF
clone size: NA
D gene: TRBD2
J gene: TRBJ2-5
V gene: TRBV28

CDR3 DNA: TGTGCCAGCAGTCCAACCCGGGACAGCTACGAGCAGTACTTC
CDR3 protein: CASSPTRDSYEQYF
clone size: many
D gene: TRBD1
J gene: TRBJ2-7
V gene: TRBV2

CDR3 DNA: TGTGCCTGGTGGACGGCGATGAAAACTGAAGCTTTCTTT
CDR3 protein: CAWWTAMKTEAFF
clone size: NA
D gene: NA
J gene: TRBJ1-1
V gene: TRBV30

CDR3 DNA: TGCGCCAGCAGTGAGTCGGGGGGAACCGCTGAAGCTTTCTTT
CDR3 protein: CASSESGGTAEAFF
clone size: many
D gene: NA
J gene: TRBJ1-1
V gene: TRBV10-2

CDR3 DNA: TGCGCCAGCAGCTGGGGGACAGGGGACTTAGTCTCCTACGAGCAGTACTTC
CDR3 protein: CASSWGTGDLVSYEQYF
clone size: few
D gene: TRBD1
J gene: TRBJ2-7
V gene: TRBV5-1

CDR3 DNA: TGTGCCAGCAGTTACTCTAGAACCGGGCTAGCGGACTACAATGAGCAGTTCTTC
CDR3 protein: CASSYSRTGLADYNEQFF
clone size: NA
D gene: TRBD2
J gene: TRBJ2-1
V gene: TRBV6-5

CDR3 DNA: TGCAGTGCTCTAGACTTGACCCCAAACCTCTCCTATAATTCACCCCTCCACTTT
CDR3 protein: CSALDLTPNLSYNSPLHF
clone size: NA
D gene: NA
J gene: TRBJ1-6
V gene: TRBV20-1

CDR3 DNA: TGTGCCTGGAGCGTACGAGGGGCGGACACCGGGGAGCTGTTTTTT
CDR3 protein: CAWSVRGADTGELFF
clone size: many
D gene: NA
J gene: TRBJ2-2
V gene: TRBV30

CDR3 DNA: TGTGCCAGCAGTGAACAGGGGACAGGGCTGAACACTGAAGCTTTCTTT
CDR3 protein: CASSEQGTGLNTEAFF
clone size: many
D gene: TRBD1
J gene: TRBJ1-1
V gene: TRBV2

CDR3 DNA: TGTGCCAGCACCCCCGGGACAGGCTATCAGCCCCAGCATTTT
CDR3 protein: CASTPGTGYQPQHF
clone size: few
D gene: TRBD1
J gene: TRBJ1-5
V gene: TRBV28

CDR3 DNA: TGTGCCACCAGTGATCGAGTTAGCGGGACGCGTTACACAGATACGCAGTATTTT
CDR3 protein: CATSDRVSGTRYTDTQYF
clone size: many
D gene: TRBD2
J gene: TRBJ2-3
V gene: TRBV24-1

CDR3 DNA: TGTGCCAGCAGTTCCGGGCAGGCTCCGGAAAAACTGTTTTTT
CDR3 protein: CASSSGQAPEKLFF
clone size: NA
D gene: NA
J gene: TRBJ1-4
V gene: TRBV6-2/TRBV6-3

CDR3 DNA: TGTGCCAGCTTGTGGGTAATAGCGGGAGAGCATGAGCAGTTCTTC
CDR3 protein: CASLWVIAGEHEQFF
clone size: many
D gene: TRBD2
J gene: TRBJ2-1
V gene: TRBV2

CDR3 DNA: TGCGCCAGCAGCCCCGCCTGGACAGGGGACACCGGGGAGCTGTTTTTT
CDR3 protein: CASSPAWTGDTGELFF
clone size: NA
D gene: TRBD1
J gene: TRBJ2-2
V gene: TRBV5-1

CDR3 DNA: TGCGCCAGCAGCCTTCCCCCCCATGCAGGAAACACCATATATTTT
CDR3 protein: CASSLPPHAGNTIYF
clone size: NA
D gene: NA
J gene: TRBJ1-3
V gene: TRBV11-2

CDR3 DNA: TGTGCCAGTAGTTCATCGGGGACAGGGTTCGATTACGAGCAGTACTTC
CDR3 protein: CASSSSGTGFDYEQYF
clone size: NA
D gene: TRBD1
J gene: TRBJ2-7
V gene: TRBV19

CDR3 DNA: TGTGCCAGCAGCGTGTCCAGCGGGGTGGCCGGGGAGCTGTTTTTT
CDR3 protein: CASSVSSGVAGELFF
clone size: NA
D gene: TRBD2
J gene: TRBJ2-2
V gene: TRBV9

CDR3 DNA: TGTGCCAGCAGTTACCCCGGGGGCAATGAGCAGTTCTTC
CDR3 protein: CASSYPGGNEQFF
clone size: many
D gene: NA
J gene: TRBJ2-1
V gene: TRBV12-3/TRBV12-4

CDR3 DNA: TGTGCCAGCAGTCACCCAGGATTTTCAAATGGCTACACCTTC
CDR3 protein: CASSHPGFSNGYTF
clone size: NA
D gene: NA
J gene: TRBJ1-2
V gene: TRBV6-1

CDR3 DNA: TGTGCCATCAGTGAAGTGTCAGGGGAGGCCGAGCAGTACTTC
CDR3 protein: CAISEVSGEAEQYF
clone size: many
D gene: NA
J gene: TRBJ2-7
V gene: TRBV10-3

CDR3 DNA: TGCAGTGCTATTAGCGGAGCCCTCTCCTACAATGAGCAGTTCTTC
CDR3 protein: CSAISGALSYNEQFF
clone size: many
D gene: NA
J gene: TRBJ2-1
V gene: TRBV20-1

CDR3 DNA: TGTGCCAGTCGCGTACAGGGGGAAGGCAATCAGCCCCAGCATTTT
CDR3 protein: CASRVQGEGNQPQHF
clone size: many
D gene: TRBD1
J gene: TRBJ1-5
V gene: TRBV19

CDR3 DNA: TGCAGTGCTAGAGAGACCGGGACAGGGAGTTATGGCGAGCAGTACTTC
CDR3 protein: CSARETGTGSYGEQYF
clone size: few
D gene: TRBD1
J gene: TRBJ2-7
V gene: TRBV20-1

CDR3 DNA: TGTGCCAGCAGTTTTAGCGGGGCCTTCGGTGAGCAGTTCTTC
CDR3 protein: CASSFSGAFGEQFF
clone size: few
D gene: TRBD2
J gene: TRBJ2-1
V gene: TRBV28

CDR3 DNA: TGTGCCAGCAACCGGGAGTCGGGTAGCGGGGAGCTGTTTTTT
CDR3 protein: CASNRESGSGELFF
clone size: many
D gene: NA
J gene: TRBJ2-2
V gene: TRBV27

CDR3 DNA: TGCAGCGTCACCGGGACTAGCGGGAGTTATGAGCAGTTCTTC
CDR3 protein: CSVTGTSGSYEQFF
clone size: many
D gene: TRBD2
J gene: TRBJ2-1
V gene: TRBV29-1

CDR3 DNA: TGTGCCAGCAGCTTCGGCCTAGGACCGAACAATGAGCAGTTCTTC
CDR3 protein: CASSFGLGPNNEQFF
clone size: many
D gene: NA
J gene: TRBJ2-1
V gene: TRBV5-4

CDR3 DNA: TGCAGTGCTAGAGATGGGCCTAGCGGGAGGGCAGATACGCAGTATTTT
CDR3 protein: CSARDGPSGRADTQYF
clone size: NA
D gene: TRBD2
J gene: TRBJ2-3
V gene: TRBV20-1

CDR3 DNA: TGTGCCAGCAGCCAAGCGGTAGCAAATAATGGGAACTATGGCTACACCTTC
CDR3 protein: CASSQAVANNGNYGYTF
clone size: many
D gene: NA
J gene: TRBJ1-2
V gene: TRBV3-1

CDR3 DNA: TGTGCCTGGAGGCGGTTAGGGAGCACTGAAGCTTTCTTT
CDR3 protein: CAWRRLGSTEAFF
clone size: many
D gene: NA
J gene: TRBJ1-1
V gene: TRBV30

CDR3 DNA: TGTGCCAGCAGCCCTTCGGAGTCGCACAATGAGCAGTTCTTC
CDR3 protein: CASSPSESHNEQFF
clone size: many
D gene: NA
J gene: TRBJ2-1
V gene: TRBV11-3

CDR3 DNA: TGTGCCAGCAGCGTAGAGGACAGGGGGCAAGAGACCCAGTACTTC
CDR3 protein: CASSVEDRGQETQYF
clone size: many
D gene: TRBD1
J gene: TRBJ2-5
V gene: TRBV9

CDR3 DNA: TGCGCCAGCAGCCGGGACCGACCGGACACCGGGGAGCTGTTTTTT
CDR3 protein: CASSRDRPDTGELFF
clone size: NA
D gene: NA
J gene: TRBJ2-2
V gene: TRBV5-1

CDR3 DNA: TGTGCCAGCAGCCAAGGTGACCCCGGAATCCAAGAGACCCAGTACTTC
CDR3 protein: CASSQGDPGIQETQYF
clone size: few
D gene: NA
J gene: TRBJ2-5
V gene: TRBV3-1

CDR3 DNA: TGTGCCACCAGCAGAAACAGGGTCAACACTGAAGCTTTCTTT
CDR3 protein: CATSRNRVNTEAFF
clone size: NA
D gene: NA
J gene: TRBJ1-1
V gene: TRBV15

CDR3 DNA: TGTGCCAGCAGCATTGAATTAGCGGGAGGGGTTGAGCAGTTCTTC
CDR3 protein: CASSIELAGGVEQFF
clone size: few
D gene: TRBD2
J gene: TRBJ2-1
V gene: TRBV7-2

CDR3 DNA: TGTGCCAGCAGTCCCAGGGGGCAATTGTGGAATGAGCAGTTCTTC
CDR3 protein: CASSPRGQLWNEQFF
clone size: many
D gene: TRBD1
J gene: TRBJ2-1
V gene: TRBV28

CDR3 DNA: TGTGCCAGCAGTCCCAGTGGGGCAGGGGGCTATGGCTACACCTTC
CDR3 protein: CASSPSGAGGYGYTF
clone size: many
D gene: TRBD1
J gene: TRBJ1-2
V gene: TRBV28

CDR3 DNA: TGTGCCAGCAGCCCGAGCGAGGGCAATCAGCCCCAGCATTTT
CDR3 protein: CASSPSEGNQPQHF
clone size: few
D gene: NA
J gene: TRBJ1-5
V gene: TRBV3-1

CDR3 DNA: TGTGCCAGCAGATCCCCGGCTGAAAGCTATGGCTACACCTTC
CDR3 protein: CASRSPAESYGYTF
clone size: few
D gene: NA
J gene: TRBJ1-2
V gene: TRBV28

CDR3 DNA: TGTGCCAGCAGCGCCCGACTAGCAGTGAACACCGGGGAGCTGTTTTTT
CDR3 protein: CASSARLAVNTGELFF
clone size: many
D gene: TRBD2
J gene: TRBJ2-2
V gene: TRBV9

CDR3 DNA: TGTGCCAGCAGCCAAGAGTTACAGGGTACCTACGAGCAGTACTTC
CDR3 protein: CASSQELQGTYEQYF
clone size: NA
D gene: NA
J gene: TRBJ2-7
V gene: TRBV3-1

CDR3 DNA: TGCGCCAGCAGCTACAAGGATGGGGAAACTGAAGCTTTCTTT
CDR3 protein: CASSYKDGETEAFF
clone size: medium-sized
D gene: NA
J gene: TRBJ1-1
V gene: TRBV5-1

CDR3 DNA: TGTGCCAGTAGTATCGGCAGCGACAATGAGCAGTTCTTC
CDR3 protein: CASSIGSDNEQFF
clone size: few
D gene: NA
J gene: TRBJ2-1
V gene: TRBV19

CDR3 DNA: TGTGCCAGCACTCTCGGACTAGCGGGAGGGAATGAGCAGTTCTTC
CDR3 protein: CASTLGLAGGNEQFF
clone size: NA
D gene: TRBD2
J gene: TRBJ2-1
V gene: TRBV2

CDR3 DNA: TGTGCCACCAGCAGAGGGACGGTGGCGAGCACTGAAGCTTTCTTT
CDR3 protein: CATSRGTVASTEAFF
clone size: NA
D gene: NA
J gene: TRBJ1-1
V gene: TRBV15

CDR3 DNA: TGTGCCAGCAGTCAATTCAGCGGTTGGGAGGGCGAGCAGTACTTC
CDR3 protein: CASSQFSGWEGEQYF
clone size: many
D gene: TRBD2
J gene: TRBJ2-7
V gene: TRBV11-2

CDR3 DNA: TGTGCCAGCAGCGTAGGGAGACCTCGCGGGGAGCTGTTTTTT
CDR3 protein: CASSVGRPRGELFF
clone size: NA
D gene: NA
J gene: TRBJ2-2
V gene: TRBV9

CDR3 DNA: TGTGCCACCCGGACAGGGGGCATCTACAATGAGCAGTTCTTC
CDR3 protein: CATRTGGIYNEQFF
clone size: few
D gene: TRBD1
J gene: TRBJ2-1
V gene: TRBV19